Reported below is one TCR beta chain. Its antigen is not known. This specimen comes from a study of cytomegalovirus exposure and HLA in healthy donors. Study-level results: In the analysis, some V segments, TRBV6-2 and TRBV6-3 included, were excluded as indistinguishable. In an earlier analysis, productive rearrangement rates for most beta V segments clustered near 87% or 30%.

Researchers ran the PCR with 60 Vbeta and 13 Jbeta primers. Using immunoSEQ multiplex PCR, the repertoire was profiled, and TCRdb retains in-frame clones only, with some absent. The sample shows around 170,000 clones, 65% to 85% of them seen only once. Per the germline V gene, CDR1 is SGDLS and CDR2 is YYNGEE. V was cut by 5 bases and J by 3 bases, with 11 bases left in between. The CDR3 sequence is 13 residues long. Material: PBMCs. The clonotype originates from a man aged 55 to 70 in good health and CMV-seronegative. This chain joins TRBV9 and TRBJ1-2, with D possibly TRBD1 on 6 matching bases. The CDR3 nucleotides read TGTGCCAGCAGGGGGGCAGGGTACTATGGCTACACCTTC. Translated, it gives CASRGAGYYGYTF.